This entry lists 13 T cell receptor beta chains sequenced from one sample in a study of control samples from healthy donors and cancer patients (dated by TCRdb to about 2020). The library was prepared using the immunoSEQ multiplex PCR assay. The table comes from immuneACCESS by way of TCRdb, which keeps in-frame sequences with V and J called. Part of the clones is missing from these tables; in studies checked, under half for an unresolved V gene and the rest for unknown reasons. The sample data list 120,000 to 150,000 clones, and around 90% of these were observed just once. Around 4.7% of the sample is in the top ten clones. The specimen was blood. All receptors come from a man aged 30 to 39 in good health.

The chain employs TRBV9 and TRBJ1-5; no firm D call. The V and J ends lost 3 bases and 0 bases respectively, with 10 bases between them. The CDR3 is 15 amino acids. Per germline, CDR1 SGDLS and CDR2 YYNGEE. The CDR3: CASSGGISSNQPQHF. CDR3 sequence (DNA): TGTGCCAGCAGCGGCGGCATAAGTAGCAATCAGCCCCAGCATTTT.

This chain joins TRBV6-5 and TRBJ2-7; 11 bases fit TRBD1. V lost 4 bases and J lost 2; bases outside the gene matches: 4. The V gene's germline CDR1 is MNHEY and CDR2 SVGAGI. The CDR3 runs 15 residues. As DNA, the CDR3 is TGTGCCAGCAGTTCCTGGGACAGGGGGGCCTACGAGCAGTACTTC. It encodes CASSSWDRGAYEQYF.

At least ten counts were recorded for this clone. The CDR3 DNA sequence: TGTGCCAGCAGTTCCCTAGGGACAGGGGGCAGGTATGGCTACACCTTC. This codes for CASSSLGTGGRYGYTF. This sequence joins TRBV6-5 and TRBJ1-2; 12 bases match TRBD1. With 4 bases clipped from V and 5 bases from J, the junction kept 8 bases outside the gene matches. The CDR3 consists of 16 residues. CDR1 and CDR2 (germline): MNHEY, SVGAGI.

The J gene is TRBJ2-2, the V gene TRBV24-1; TRBD2 is a possible D gene (5 bases). Germline CDR1 and CDR2: KGHDR and SFDVKD. Trimming cost V 6 bases and J 1 base, with 14 bases left between them. This CDR3 contains 16 residues. Written as DNA, the CDR3 is TGTGCCACCAGTTGGTCAGCGGACTTGAACACCGGGGAGCTGTTTTTT. Translated, it gives CATSWSADLNTGELFF.

This clone has just one count. The gene calls are TRBV6-5 and TRBJ2-7; D is undetermined. Trimming cost V 0 bases and J 1 base, with 10 bases left between them. Germline V gene sequence: CDR1 MNHEY, CDR2 SVGAGI. This CDR3 has 15 residues. CDR3 DNA sequence: TGTGCCAGCAGTTACTCGATTCAAGGATCCTACGAGCAGTACTTC. The encoded protein is CASSYSIQGSYEQYF.

The rearrangement uses TRBV30 and TRBJ2-4; the D gene is possibly TRBD2 (6 bases). Germline-derived CDR1 and CDR2 are GTSNPN and SVGIG (reference sequence). CDR3 length: 19 residues. Trimming left V 1 base short and J 6 bases short, with 28 bases between. CDR3 protein: CAWSGRVRAFGGSGNIQYF. The CDR3 nucleotides are TGTGCCTGGAGTGGACGGGTCCGAGCGTTTGGGGGGTCCGGAAACATTCAGTACTTC.

The chain uses TRBV6-2 or TRBV6-3 and TRBJ2-7, with D perhaps TRBD2 (5 bases). CDR3 length: 15 residues. The germline CDR1 and CDR2 sequences are MNHEY and SVGEGT. Trimming left V 3 bases short and J 0 bases short, with 12 bases between. The CDR3 reads CASSYQTGNSYEQYF. In DNA, the CDR3 is TGTGCCAGCAGTTATCAAACGGGGAACTCCTACGAGCAGTACTTC.

The chain links TRBV9 to TRBJ1-3, with D uncertain. This CDR3 is built from 14 residues. CDR1 is SGDLS and CDR2 is YYNGEE in the germline V gene. V was pared by 0 bases and J by 2 bases, with 6 bases between. CDR3 sequence reads: CASSVGGPGNTIYF. Here the CDR3 DNA reads TGTGCCAGCAGCGTAGGGGGTCCTGGAAACACCATATATTTT.

This chain links TRBV23-1 with TRBJ2-4; D gene ambiguous. TRBV23-1 is annotated as an ORF whose role is uncertain. V lost 3 bases to trimming and J lost 4 bases, with 13 bases between them. The CDR3 has 15 amino acids. In nucleotides, the CDR3 is TGCGCCAGCAGTCACCCGAGCGCCGGGAAAAACATTCAGTACTTC. Amino acid sequence: CASSHPSAGKNIQYF.

CDR3 sequence (DNA): TGCGCCAGCAGCTTGCTAGGACTCCCGAACGACAATGAGCAGTTCTTC. This translates into CASSLLGLPNDNEQFF. J is TRBJ2-1 and V is TRBV5-1; maybe TRBD2 (5 bases). The V end lost 1 base, the J end lost 5 bases, and 16 bases lay between the germline ends. The CDR3 loop spans 16 amino acids. Germline loops: CDR1 SGHRS, CDR2 YFSETQ. The whole variable domain, remainder taken from reference TRBV5-1 and TRBJ2-1, is KAGVTQTPRYLIKTRGQQVTLSCSPISGHRSVSWYQQTPGQGLQFLFEYFSETQRNKGNFPGRFSGRQFSNSRSEMNVSTLELGDSALYLCASSLLGLPNDNEQFFGPGTRLTVL.

The chain is built from TRBV7-9 and TRBJ1-1, with D perhaps matching TRBD1 (6 bases). From germline, CDR1 is SEHNR and CDR2 FQNEAQ (reference sequence). Trimming took 0 bases from V and 4 from J, leaving 18 bases between them. The CDR3 runs 17 residues. DNA of the CDR3: TGTGCCAGCAGCTTAGCGTGGCTAGGATGGGGGCGCACTGAAGCTTTCTTT. Translating gives CASSLAWLGWGRTEAFF.

The rearrangement links TRBV7-9 to TRBJ1-3; the D gene is possibly TRBD1 (6 bases). The CDR3 totals 15 residues. V lost 4 bases and J 1 base, leaving 11 bases between the germline ends. Germline V gives CDR1 SEHNR, CDR2 FQNEAQ (reference sequence). The CDR3 bases are TGTGCCAGCAGCTCCTATACAGGGTCTGGAAACACCATATATTTT. It translates to CASSSYTGSGNTIYF.

The chain joins TRBV10-3 to TRBJ2-1; 11 positions agree with TRBD1. V shed 7 bases, J shed 11 bases, and the junction held 10 bases outside the gene matches. The CDR3 covers 14 residues. Germline loops: CDR1 ENHRY, CDR2 SYGVKD. CDR3: CAIKGQGALFQQFF. The CDR3 bases are TGTGCCATCAAAGGACAGGGGGCCCTTTTTCAGCAGTTCTTC.